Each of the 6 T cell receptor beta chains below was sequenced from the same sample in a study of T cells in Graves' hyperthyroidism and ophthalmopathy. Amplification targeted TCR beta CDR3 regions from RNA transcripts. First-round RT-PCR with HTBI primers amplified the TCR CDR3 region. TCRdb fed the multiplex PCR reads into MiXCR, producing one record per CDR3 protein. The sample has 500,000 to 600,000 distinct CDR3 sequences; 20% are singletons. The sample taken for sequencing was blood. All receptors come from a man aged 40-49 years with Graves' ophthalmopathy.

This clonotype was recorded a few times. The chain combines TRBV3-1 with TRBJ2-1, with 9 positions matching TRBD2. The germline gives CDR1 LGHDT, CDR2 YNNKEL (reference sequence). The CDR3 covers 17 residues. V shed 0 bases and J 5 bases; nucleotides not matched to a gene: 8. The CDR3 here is CASSQDHAGGSDNEQFF. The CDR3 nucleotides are TGTGCCAGCAGCCAAGATCACGCGGGGGGGTCGGACAATGAGCAGTTCTTC.

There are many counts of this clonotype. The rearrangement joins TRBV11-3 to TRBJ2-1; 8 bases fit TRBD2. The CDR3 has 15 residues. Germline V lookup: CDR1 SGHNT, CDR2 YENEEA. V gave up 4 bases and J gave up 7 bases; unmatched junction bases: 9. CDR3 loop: CASSSSGRVGNEQFF. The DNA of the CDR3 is TGTGCCAGCAGCTCGAGCGGGAGAGTCGGGAATGAGCAGTTCTTC.

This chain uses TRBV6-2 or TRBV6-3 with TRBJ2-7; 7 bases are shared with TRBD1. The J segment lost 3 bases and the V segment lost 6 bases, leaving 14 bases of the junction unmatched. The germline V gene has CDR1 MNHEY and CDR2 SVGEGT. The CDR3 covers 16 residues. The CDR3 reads CASRPDRGTVSYEQYF. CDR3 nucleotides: TGTGCCAGCAGGCCCGACCGAGGGACAGTGAGCTACGAGCAGTACTTC.

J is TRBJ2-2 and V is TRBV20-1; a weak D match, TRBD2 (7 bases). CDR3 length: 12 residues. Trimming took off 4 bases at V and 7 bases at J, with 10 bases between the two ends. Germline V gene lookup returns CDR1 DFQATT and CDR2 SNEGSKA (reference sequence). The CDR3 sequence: CSAKGGSGELFF. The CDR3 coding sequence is TGCAGTGCTAAGGGGGGGAGCGGGGAGCTGTTTTTT.

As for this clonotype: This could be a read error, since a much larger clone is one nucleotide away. The CDR3 spells CASGRLSFQETQYF. CDR3 nucleotides: TGTGCCAGCGGCCGCTTGAGTTTTCAAGAGACCCAGTACTTC. The chain joins TRBV27 to TRBJ2-5; D remains ambiguous. The CDR3 covers 14 residues. Germline CDR1 and CDR2: MNHEY and SMNVEV (reference sequence). V was clipped by 8 bases and J by 2 bases, with 15 bases between them.

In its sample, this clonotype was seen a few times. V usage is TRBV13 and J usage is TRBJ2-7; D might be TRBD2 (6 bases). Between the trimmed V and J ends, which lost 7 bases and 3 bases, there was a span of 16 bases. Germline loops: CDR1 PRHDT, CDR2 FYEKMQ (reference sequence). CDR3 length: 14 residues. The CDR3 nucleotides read TGTGCCAGCACTTTCGGGGGACGTAACTACGAGCAGTACTTC. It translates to CASTFGGRNYEQYF. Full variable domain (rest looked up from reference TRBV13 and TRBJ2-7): AAGVIQSPRHLIKEKRETATLKCYPIPRHDTVYWYQQGPGQDPQFLISFYEKMQSDKGSIPDRFSAQQFSDYHSELNMSSLELGDSALYFCASTFGGRNYEQYFGPGTRLTVT.